This TCR beta chain originates from a study of blood T cell repertoires in COVID-19. In the study overall: T cells, B-cell-depleted T cells, or PBMCs supplied cDNA or gDNA.

CDR1 and CDR2 (germline): SGHAT, FQDESV (reference sequence). This CDR3 has 16 residues. V shed 4 bases and J 4 bases; nucleotides not matched to a gene: 4. As originally analysed: Amplification of reference gene primers provided the estimated nucleated cell counts. The data were produced by immunoSEQ multiplex PCR, yet TCRdb's version contains in-frame clones alone and is incomplete. That table is the source of V, J and clone size, and D and trimming were worked out from the DNA. The table includes a few hundred thousand clones, around 86% detected once. This receptor was obtained from a man in his fifties or sixties with acute or convalescent COVID-19. This sequence joins TRBV11-1 and TRBJ2-6; 10 nucleotides agree with TRBD1. The sequenced material came from peripheral blood. The CDR3 is CASSSGTGAGANVLTF. The CDR3, as DNA: TGTGCCAGCAGCTCCGGGACAGGGGCCGGGGCCAACGTCCTGACTTTC.